The present TCR beta chain was sequenced within a study of T cell repertoires in cytomegalovirus infection. The germline CDR1 and CDR2 sequences are LGHDT and YNNKEL (reference sequence). V was cut by 9 bases and J by 5 bases, with 9 bases left in between. The CDR3 has 11 amino acids. In its sample, this clonotype was seen many times. No antigen is known for it. TCRdb itself ran the reads through MiXCR, one entry per CDR3 protein. The sample has around 770,000 distinct CDR3 sequences, about 28% seen once. The chain uses TRBV3-1 and TRBJ2-3; D is perhaps TRBD2 (6 bases). The specimen was cultured CD8+ T cells from PBMCs, collected from culture after CMV antigen stimulation. The clonotype was recovered from a human donor in good health (CMV status not recorded). Some clones in this sample may be carry-over from other donors' samples. The CDR3 sequence is CASVGGDTQYF. For the CDR3, the DNA is TGTGCCAGTGTCGGGGGAGATACGCAGTATTTT.